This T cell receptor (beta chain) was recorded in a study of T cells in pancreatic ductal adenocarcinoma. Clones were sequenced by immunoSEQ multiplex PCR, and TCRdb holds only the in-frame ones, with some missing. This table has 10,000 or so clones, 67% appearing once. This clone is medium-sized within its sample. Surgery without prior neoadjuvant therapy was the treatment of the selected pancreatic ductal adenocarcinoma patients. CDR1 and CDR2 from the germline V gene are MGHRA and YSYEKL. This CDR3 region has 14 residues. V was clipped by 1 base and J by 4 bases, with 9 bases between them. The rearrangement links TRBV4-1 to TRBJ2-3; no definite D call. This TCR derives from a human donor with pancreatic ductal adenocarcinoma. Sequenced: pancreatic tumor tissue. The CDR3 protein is CASSQGPRSDTQYF. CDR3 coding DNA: TGCGCCAGCAGCCAAGGACCGCGCTCAGATACGCAGTATTTT.